This T cell receptor beta chain was profiled in a study of T-cell reconstitution after alpha-beta-depleted transplantation in children. TCRbeta library preparation incorporated unique molecular identifiers. Via MiXCR, TCRdb re-called the PCR reads, giving one row per CDR3 protein. The repertoire holds about 690,000 distinct CDR3 sequences, with 15% to 20% as singletons. Trimming cost V 5 bases and J 7 bases, with 13 bases left between them. Germline loops: CDR1 SGHTA, CDR2 FQGNSA. The CDR3 extends over 13 amino acids. The source of this sequence is a human donor who donated a stem cell graft to a child with acute myeloid leukemia. Sequences were derived from PBMCs from the stem cell graft donor, sampled from the stem cell graft. V gene TRBV7-2 combines with J gene TRBJ2-3, with D possibly matching TRBD2 (5 bases). CDR3 residues: CASSASERHTQYF. Written as DNA, the CDR3 is TGTGCCAGCAGCGCCTCGGAGCGGCATACGCAGTATTTT. Drawing the rest from reference TRBV7-2 and TRBJ2-3, the complete variable domain is GAGVSQSPSNKVTEKGKDVELRCDPISGHTALYWYRQSLGQGLEFLIYFQGNSAPDKSGLPSDRFSAERTGGSVSTLTIQRTQQEDSAVYLCASSASERHTQYFGPGTRLTVL.